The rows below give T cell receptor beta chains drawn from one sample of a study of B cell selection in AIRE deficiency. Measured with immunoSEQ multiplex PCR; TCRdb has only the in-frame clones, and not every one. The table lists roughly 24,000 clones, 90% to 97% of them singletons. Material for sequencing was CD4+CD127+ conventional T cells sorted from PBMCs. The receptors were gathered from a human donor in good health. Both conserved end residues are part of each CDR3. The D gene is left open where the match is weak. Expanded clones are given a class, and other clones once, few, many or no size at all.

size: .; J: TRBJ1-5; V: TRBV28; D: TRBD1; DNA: TGTGCCAGCAGTGGGACAGGGAATCAGCCCCAGCATTTT; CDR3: CASSGTGNQPQHF
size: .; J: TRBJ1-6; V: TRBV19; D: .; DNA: TGTGCCAGTAGTACCCTCTCAGAAGGTTCACCCCTCCACTTT; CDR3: CASSTLSEGSPLHF
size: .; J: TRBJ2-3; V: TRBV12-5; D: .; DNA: TGTGCTAGTGGTACCGGGACGGACCCTAGCACAGATACGCAGTATTTT; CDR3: CASGTGTDPSTDTQYF
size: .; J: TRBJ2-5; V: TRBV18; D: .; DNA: TGTGCCAGCTCACCAGCGGAGACCCAGTACTTC; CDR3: CASSPAETQYF
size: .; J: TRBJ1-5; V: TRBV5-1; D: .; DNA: TGCGCCAGCAGCACCGACAGAAATCAGCCCCAGCATTTT; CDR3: CASSTDRNQPQHF
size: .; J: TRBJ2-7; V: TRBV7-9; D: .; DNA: TGTGCCAGCAGCTTAGTAAGTGCCCCCGGGCAGTACTTC; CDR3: CASSLVSAPGQYF
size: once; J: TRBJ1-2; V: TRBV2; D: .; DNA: TGTGCCAGCAGTGAAAGGGGTCGAAGGGAGTACGGCTACACCTTC; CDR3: CASSERGRREYGYTF
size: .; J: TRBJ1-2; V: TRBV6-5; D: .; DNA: TGTGCCAGCAGTTACCTCGTTTGGCCGACTAACTATGGCTACACCTTC; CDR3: CASSYLVWPTNYGYTF
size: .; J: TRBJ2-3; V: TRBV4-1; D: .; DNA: TGCGCCAGCAGCCCGAGGACGGATACTAGCACAGATACGCAGTATTTT; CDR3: CASSPRTDTSTDTQYF
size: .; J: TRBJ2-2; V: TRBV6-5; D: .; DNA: TGTGCCAGCAGTTACCGGGGCCCCGGGGAGCTGTTTTTT; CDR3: CASSYRGPGELFF
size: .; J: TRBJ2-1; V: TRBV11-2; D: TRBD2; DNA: TGTGCCAGCAGCTTGGGGGGGTACAATGAGCAGTTCTTC; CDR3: CASSLGGYNEQFF
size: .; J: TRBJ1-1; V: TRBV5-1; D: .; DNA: TGCGCCAGCAGCTTGGAGGCGAACACTGAAGCTTTCTTT; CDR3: CASSLEANTEAFF
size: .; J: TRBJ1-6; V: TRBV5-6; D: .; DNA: TGTGCCAGCAGGTTGGGACGGGGCAATTCACCCCTCCACTTT; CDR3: CASRLGRGNSPLHF
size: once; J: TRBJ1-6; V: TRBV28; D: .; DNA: TGTGCCAGCAGTTCTAGCAGGGGAAAAGGAACGAGTTCACCCCTCCACTTT; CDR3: CASSSSRGKGTSSPLHF
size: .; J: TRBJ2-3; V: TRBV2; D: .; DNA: TGTGCCAGCAGTGAAAGCGCGGGACGTCCATCCGTTGGGACAGATACGCAGTATTTT; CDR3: CASSESAGRPSVGTDTQYF
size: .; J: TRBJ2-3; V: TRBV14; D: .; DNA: TGTGCCAGCAGCCTCGTCAGAGATACGCAGTATTTT; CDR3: CASSLVRDTQYF
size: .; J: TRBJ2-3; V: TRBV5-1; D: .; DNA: TGCGCCAGCAGCTTGGACGAAGATACGCAGTATTTT; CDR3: CASSLDEDTQYF
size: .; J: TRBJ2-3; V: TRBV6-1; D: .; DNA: TGTGCCAGCAGTGTTGCGGGTAGTACTCTCACAGATACGCAGTATTTT; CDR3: CASSVAGSTLTDTQYF
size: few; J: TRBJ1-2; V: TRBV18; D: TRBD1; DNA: TGTGCCAGCTCACGGCAAGCTGGACAGGGAGATGGCTACACCTTC; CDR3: CASSRQAGQGDGYTF
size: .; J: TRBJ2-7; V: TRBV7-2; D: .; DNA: TGTGCCAGCGGTCTTCAGGGGATATCCTACGAGCAGTACTTC; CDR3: CASGLQGISYEQYF
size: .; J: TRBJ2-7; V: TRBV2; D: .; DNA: TGTGCCAGCAGGGAAGACATCGCCTACGAGCAGTACTTC; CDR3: CASREDIAYEQYF
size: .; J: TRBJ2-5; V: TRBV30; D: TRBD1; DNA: TGTGCCTGGAGTGCCCGGACAGGGGAAGAGACCCAGTACTTC; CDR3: CAWSARTGEETQYF
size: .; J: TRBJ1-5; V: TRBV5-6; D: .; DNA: TGTGCCAGCAGCTTGGCTGTCGACAATGGACCGCCCCAGCATTTT; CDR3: CASSLAVDNGPPQHF
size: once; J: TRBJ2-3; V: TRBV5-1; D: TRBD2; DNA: TGCGCCAGCAGCTTCTGGACTAGCGGGGGTACAGATACGCAGTATTTT; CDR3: CASSFWTSGGTDTQYF
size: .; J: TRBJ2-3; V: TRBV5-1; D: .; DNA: TGCGCCAGCAGCTTATTAGATACGCAGTATTTT; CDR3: CASSLLDTQYF
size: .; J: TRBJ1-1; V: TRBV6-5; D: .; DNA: TGTGCCAGCAGTTACATGAGGAACACTGAAGCTTTCTTT; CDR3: CASSYMRNTEAFF
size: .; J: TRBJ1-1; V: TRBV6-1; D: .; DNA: TGTGCCAGCAGTGAATTGACAGGGAACACTGAAGCTTTCTTT; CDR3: CASSELTGNTEAFF
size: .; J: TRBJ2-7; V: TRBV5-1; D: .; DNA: TGCGCCAGCAGCCATGTTGACAGCTACGAGCAGTACTTC; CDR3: CASSHVDSYEQYF
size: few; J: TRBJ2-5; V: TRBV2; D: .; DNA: TGTGCCAGCAGTGAAGGGCAGTACCAAGAGACCCAGTACTTC; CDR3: CASSEGQYQETQYF
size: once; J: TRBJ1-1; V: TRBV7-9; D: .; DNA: TGTGCCAGCAGCTCCCGGCAGGGGTGGAACACTGAAGCTTTCTTT; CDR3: CASSSRQGWNTEAFF
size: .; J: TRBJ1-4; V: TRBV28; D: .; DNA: TGTGCCAGCACTACGGACACTATCCTAACTAATGAAAAACTGTTTTTT; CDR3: CASTTDTILTNEKLFF
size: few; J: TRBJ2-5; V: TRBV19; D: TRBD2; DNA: TGTGCCAGTAGCGACTCTAGCGGGGGGGCCGGGGGAGAGACCCAGTACTTC; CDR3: CASSDSSGGAGGETQYF
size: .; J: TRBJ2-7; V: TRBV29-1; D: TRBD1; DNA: TGCAGCGTGATACCGGGACAGGGATTAGGGGAGCAGTACTTC; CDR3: CSVIPGQGLGEQYF
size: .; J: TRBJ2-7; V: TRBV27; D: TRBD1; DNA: TGTGCCAGCAGTTTACAACCGGGGACAGGGGTTTACGAGCAGTACTTC; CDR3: CASSLQPGTGVYEQYF
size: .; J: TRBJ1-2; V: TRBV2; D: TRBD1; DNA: TGTGCCAGCAGTGCAGGGACAGACTATGGCTACACCTTC; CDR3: CASSAGTDYGYTF
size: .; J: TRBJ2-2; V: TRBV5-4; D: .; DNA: TGTGCCAGCAGCTTCACCCACAGGGTTAACGCCGGGGAGCTGTTTTTT; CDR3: CASSFTHRVNAGELFF
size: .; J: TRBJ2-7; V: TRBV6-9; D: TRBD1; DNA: TGTGCCAGCAAAGGGACAGGGAGAGGAGCTCGCGAGCAGTACTTC; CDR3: CASKGTGRGAREQYF
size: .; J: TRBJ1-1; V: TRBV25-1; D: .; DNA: TGTGCCAGCAGTGCCAACAAGAACACTGAAGCTTTCTTT; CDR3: CASSANKNTEAFF
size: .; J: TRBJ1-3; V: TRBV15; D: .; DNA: TGTGCCACCACCACTCAGGGGAGAAAGGGGTCTGGAAACACCATATATTTT; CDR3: CATTTQGRKGSGNTIYF
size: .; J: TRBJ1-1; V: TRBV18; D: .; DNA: TGTGCCAGCTCACCAGGGTCCAGGGGAAACACTGAAGCTTTCTTT; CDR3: CASSPGSRGNTEAFF